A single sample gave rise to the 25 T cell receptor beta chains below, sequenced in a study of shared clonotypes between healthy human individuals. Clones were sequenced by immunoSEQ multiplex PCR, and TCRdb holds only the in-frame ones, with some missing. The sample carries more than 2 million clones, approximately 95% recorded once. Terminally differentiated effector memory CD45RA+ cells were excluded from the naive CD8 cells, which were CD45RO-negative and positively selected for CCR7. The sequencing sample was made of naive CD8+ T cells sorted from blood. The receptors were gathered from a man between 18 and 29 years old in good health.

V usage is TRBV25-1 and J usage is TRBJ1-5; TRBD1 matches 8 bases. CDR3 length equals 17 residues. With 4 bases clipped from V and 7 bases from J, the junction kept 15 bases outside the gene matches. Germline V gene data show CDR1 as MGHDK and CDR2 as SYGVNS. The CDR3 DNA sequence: TGTGCCAGCAGTGGATACCCCACAGGGGGAGGGGGACAGCCCCAGCATTTT. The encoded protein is CASSGYPTGGGGQPQHF.

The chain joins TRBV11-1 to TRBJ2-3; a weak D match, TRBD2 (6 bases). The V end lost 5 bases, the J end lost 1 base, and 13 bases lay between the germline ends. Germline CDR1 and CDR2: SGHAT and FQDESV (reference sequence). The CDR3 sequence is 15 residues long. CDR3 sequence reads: CASSVGTPGTDTQYF. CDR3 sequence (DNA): TGTGCCAGCAGCGTCGGGACTCCCGGCACAGATACGCAGTATTTT.

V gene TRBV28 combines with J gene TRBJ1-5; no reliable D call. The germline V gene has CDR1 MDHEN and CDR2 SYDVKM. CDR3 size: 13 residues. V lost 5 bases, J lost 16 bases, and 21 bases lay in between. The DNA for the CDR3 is TGTGCCAGCAGTCCATCAGTTCCTTCTGCGGTCCATTTT. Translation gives CASSPSVPSAVHF.

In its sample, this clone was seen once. The DNA for the CDR3 is TGTGCCAGTAGCGTCAAGGGGGGGGAAGTTCCCTATAATTCACCCCTCCACTTT. Encoded protein: CASSVKGGEVPYNSPLHF. The chain links TRBV19 to TRBJ1-6; D perhaps matches TRBD1 (6 bases). Germline-derived CDR1 and CDR2 are LNHDA and SQIVND (reference sequence). This CDR3 has 18 residues. Trimming stripped 6 bases from V and 2 bases from J, with 20 bases between.

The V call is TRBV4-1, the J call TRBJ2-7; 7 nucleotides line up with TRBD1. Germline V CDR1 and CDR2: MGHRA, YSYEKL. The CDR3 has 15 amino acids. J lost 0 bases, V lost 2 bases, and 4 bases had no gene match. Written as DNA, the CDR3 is TGCGCCAGCAGCCAACAGACAGGGAGCTCCTACGAGCAGTACTTC. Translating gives CASSQQTGSSYEQYF.

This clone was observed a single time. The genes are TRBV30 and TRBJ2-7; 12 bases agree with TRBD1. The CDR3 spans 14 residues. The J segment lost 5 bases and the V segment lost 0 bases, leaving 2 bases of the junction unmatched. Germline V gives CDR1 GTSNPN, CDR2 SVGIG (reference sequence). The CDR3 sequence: CAWSVGTGGHEQYF. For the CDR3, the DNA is TGTGCCTGGAGTGTGGGGACAGGGGGCCACGAGCAGTACTTC. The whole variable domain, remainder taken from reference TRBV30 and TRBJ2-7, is SQTIHQWPATLVQPVGSPLSLECTVEGTSNPNLYWYRQAAGRGLQLLFYSVGIGQISSEVPQNLSASRPQDRQFILSSKKLLLSDSGFYLCAWSVGTGGHEQYFGPGTRLTVT.

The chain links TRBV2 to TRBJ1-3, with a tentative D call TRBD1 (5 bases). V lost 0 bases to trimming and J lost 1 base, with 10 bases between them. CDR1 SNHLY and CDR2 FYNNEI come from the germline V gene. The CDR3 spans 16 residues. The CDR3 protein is CASSEATRESGNTIYF. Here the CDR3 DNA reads TGTGCCAGCAGTGAAGCAACCAGGGAGTCTGGAAACACCATATATTTT.

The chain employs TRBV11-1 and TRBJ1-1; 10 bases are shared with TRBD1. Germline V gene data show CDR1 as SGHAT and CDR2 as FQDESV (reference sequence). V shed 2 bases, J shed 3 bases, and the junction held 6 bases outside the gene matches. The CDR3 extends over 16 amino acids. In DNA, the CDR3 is TGTGCCAGCAGCTTAAGGACAGGGGGTGTAGACACTGAAGCTTTCTTT. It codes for CASSLRTGGVDTEAFF.

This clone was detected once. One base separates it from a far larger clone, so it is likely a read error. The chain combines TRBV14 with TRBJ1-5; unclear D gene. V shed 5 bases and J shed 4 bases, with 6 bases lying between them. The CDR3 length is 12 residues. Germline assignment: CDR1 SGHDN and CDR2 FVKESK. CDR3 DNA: TGTGCCAGCAGCGACGGGAATCAGCCCCAGCATTTT. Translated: CASSDGNQPQHF. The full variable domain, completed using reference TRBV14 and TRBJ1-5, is EAGVTQFPSHSVIEKGQTVTLRCDPISGHDNLYWYRRVMGKEIKFLLHFVKESKQDESGMPNNRFLAERTGGTYSTLKVQPAELEDSGVYFCASSDGNQPQHFGDGTRLSIL.

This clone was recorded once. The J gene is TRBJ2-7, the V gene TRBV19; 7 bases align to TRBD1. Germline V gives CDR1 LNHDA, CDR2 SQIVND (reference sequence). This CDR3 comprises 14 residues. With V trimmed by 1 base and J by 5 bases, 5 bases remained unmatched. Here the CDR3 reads CASSIAGTVNEQYF. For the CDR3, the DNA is TGTGCCAGTAGTATAGCGGGGACAGTGAACGAGCAGTACTTC. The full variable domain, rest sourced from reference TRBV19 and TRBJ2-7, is DGGITQSPKYLFRKEGQNVTLSCEQNLNHDAMYWYRQDPGQGLRLIYYSQIVNDFQKGDIAEGYSVSREKKESFPLTVTSAQKNPTAFYLCASSIAGTVNEQYFGPGTRLTVT.

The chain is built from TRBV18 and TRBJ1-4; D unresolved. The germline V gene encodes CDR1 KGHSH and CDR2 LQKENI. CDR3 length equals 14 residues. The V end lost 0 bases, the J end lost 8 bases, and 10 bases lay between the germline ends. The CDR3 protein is CASSPPNLGEKLFF. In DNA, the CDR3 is TGTGCCAGCTCACCACCGAATCTAGGGGAAAAACTGTTTTTT.

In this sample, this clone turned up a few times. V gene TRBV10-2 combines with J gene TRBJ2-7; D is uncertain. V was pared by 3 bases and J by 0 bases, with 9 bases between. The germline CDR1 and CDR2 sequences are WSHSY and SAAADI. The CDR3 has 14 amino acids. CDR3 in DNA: TGCGCCAGCAGTGAAGGCTCGTACTCCTACGAGCAGTACTTC. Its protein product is CASSEGSYSYEQYF.

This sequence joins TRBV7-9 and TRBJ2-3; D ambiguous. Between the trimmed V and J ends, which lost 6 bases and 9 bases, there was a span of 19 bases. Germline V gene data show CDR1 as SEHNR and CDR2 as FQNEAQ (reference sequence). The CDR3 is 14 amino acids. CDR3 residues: CASSQSGVSGTQYF. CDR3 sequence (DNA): TGTGCCAGCAGTCAATCCGGAGTATCAGGAACGCAGTATTTT. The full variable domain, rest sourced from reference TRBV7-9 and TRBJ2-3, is DTGVSQNPRHKITKRGQNVTFRCDPISEHNRLYWYRQTLGQGPEFLTYFQNEAQLEKSRLLSDRFSAERPKGSFSTLEIQRTEQGDSAMYLCASSQSGVSGTQYFGPGTRLTVL.

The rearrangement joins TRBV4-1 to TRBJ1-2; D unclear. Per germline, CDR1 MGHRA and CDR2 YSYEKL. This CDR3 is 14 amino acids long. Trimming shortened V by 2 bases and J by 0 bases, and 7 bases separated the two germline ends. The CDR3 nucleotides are TGCGCCAGCAGCCAAAGGCAGGCTAACTATGGCTACACCTTC. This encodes CASSQRQANYGYTF.

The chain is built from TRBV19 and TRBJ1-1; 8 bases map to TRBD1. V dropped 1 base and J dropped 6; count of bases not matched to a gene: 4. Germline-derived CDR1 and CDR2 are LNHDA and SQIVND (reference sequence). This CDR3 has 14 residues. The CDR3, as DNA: TGTGCCAGTAGTATAGGGGTACAGGGGGCTGAAGCTTTCTTT. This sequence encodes CASSIGVQGAEAFF.

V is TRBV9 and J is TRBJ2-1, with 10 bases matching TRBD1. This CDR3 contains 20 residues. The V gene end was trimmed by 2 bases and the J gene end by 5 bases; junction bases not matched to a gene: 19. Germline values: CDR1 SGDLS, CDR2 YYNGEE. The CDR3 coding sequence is TGTGCCAGCAGCGTCTCTACTCGGGACAGGGGCCCTCTTGTCCACAATGAGCAGTTCTTC. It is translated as CASSVSTRDRGPLVHNEQFF.

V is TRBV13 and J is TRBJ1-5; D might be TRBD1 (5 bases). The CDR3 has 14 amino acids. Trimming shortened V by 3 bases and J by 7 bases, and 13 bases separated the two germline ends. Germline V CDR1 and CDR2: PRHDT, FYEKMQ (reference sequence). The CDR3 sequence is CASSLGGDLQPQHF. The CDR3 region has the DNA TGTGCCAGCAGCTTGGGGGGGGACTTGCAGCCCCAGCATTTT.

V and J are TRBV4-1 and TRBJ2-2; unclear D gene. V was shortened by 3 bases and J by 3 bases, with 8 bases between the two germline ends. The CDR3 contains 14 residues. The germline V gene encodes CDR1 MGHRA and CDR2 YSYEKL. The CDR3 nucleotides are TGCGCCAGCAGCCACCAACAGTACACCGGGGAGCTGTTTTTT. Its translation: CASSHQQYTGELFF.

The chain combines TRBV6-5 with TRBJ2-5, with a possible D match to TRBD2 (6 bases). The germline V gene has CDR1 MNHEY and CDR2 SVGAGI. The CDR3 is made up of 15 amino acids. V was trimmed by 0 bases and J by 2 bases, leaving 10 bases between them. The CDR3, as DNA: TGTGCCAGCAGTTACTCGTTGGCGGGACAAGAGACCCAGTACTTC. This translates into CASSYSLAGQETQYF.

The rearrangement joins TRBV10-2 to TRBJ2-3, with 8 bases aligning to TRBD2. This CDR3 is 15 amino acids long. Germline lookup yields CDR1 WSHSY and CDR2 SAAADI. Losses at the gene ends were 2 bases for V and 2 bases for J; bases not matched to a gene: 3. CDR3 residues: CASSEEAGVTDTQYF. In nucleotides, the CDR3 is TGCGCCAGCAGTGAGGAAGCGGGGGTCACAGATACGCAGTATTTT.

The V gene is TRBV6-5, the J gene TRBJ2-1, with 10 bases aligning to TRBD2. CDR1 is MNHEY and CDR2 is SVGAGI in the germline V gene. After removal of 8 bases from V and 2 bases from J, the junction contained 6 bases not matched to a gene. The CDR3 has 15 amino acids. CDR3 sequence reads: CASQAGGSPYNEQFF. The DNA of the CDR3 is TGTGCCAGCCAAGCGGGAGGGAGCCCCTACAATGAGCAGTTCTTC.

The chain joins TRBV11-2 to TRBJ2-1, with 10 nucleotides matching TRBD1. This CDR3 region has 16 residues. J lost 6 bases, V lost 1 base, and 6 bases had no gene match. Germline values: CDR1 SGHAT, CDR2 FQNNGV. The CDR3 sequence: CASSLAKGQGSNEQFF. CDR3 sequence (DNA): TGTGCCAGCAGCTTAGCAAAGGGACAGGGGTCCAATGAGCAGTTCTTC.

The CDR3 DNA reads as TGTGCCAGCAGGGGTCCCCAAGAGACCCAGTACTTC. As protein: CASRGPQETQYF. The chain employs TRBV5-4 and TRBJ2-5; D gene ambiguous. Looked up from germline, CDR1 is SGHNT and CDR2 is YYREEE (reference sequence). With 5 bases removed from V and 1 base from J, the gap between germline ends came to 6 bases. CDR3 length: 12 amino acids. The full variable domain, rest sourced from reference TRBV5-4 and TRBJ2-5, is ETGVTQSPTHLIKTRGQQVTLRCSSQSGHNTVSWYQQALGQGPQFIFQYYREEENGRGNFPPRFSGLQFPNYSSELNVNALELDDSALYLCASRGPQETQYFGPGTRLLVL.

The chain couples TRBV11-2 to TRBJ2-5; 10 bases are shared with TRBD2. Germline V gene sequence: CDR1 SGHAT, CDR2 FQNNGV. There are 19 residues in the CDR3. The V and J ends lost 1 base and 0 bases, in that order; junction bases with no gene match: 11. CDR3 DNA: TGTGCCAGCAGCTTAGCGTCTTTAGCGGGAGGTCCATACCAAGAGACCCAGTACTTC. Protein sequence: CASSLASLAGGPYQETQYF.

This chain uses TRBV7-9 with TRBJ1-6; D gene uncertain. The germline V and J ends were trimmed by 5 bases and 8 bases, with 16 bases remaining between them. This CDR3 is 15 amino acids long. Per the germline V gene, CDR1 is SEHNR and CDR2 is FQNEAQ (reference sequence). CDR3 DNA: TGTGCCAGCAGCCTGTGGGTGCGGGCGGATTCACCCCTCCACTTT. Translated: CASSLWVRADSPLHF.